This T cell receptor (beta chain) was captured in a study of shared clonotypes between healthy human individuals (dated by TCRdb to about 2020). About the investigation overall: The cohort comprised a couple of women and a few men aged 18 to 49 years. Each donor's leukapheresis produced roughly between roughly 0.85 and 10 billion PBMCs. Different laboratories and diverse techniques were used to prepare libraries and sequence TCR repertoires, to increase sequencing depth and limit assay-specific biases. For each donor, CD4 naive and CD4 memory were each run on three plates, CD8 naive on two plates, and CD8 memory on one plate. To estimate repertoire size and how much clonotype sharing occurs between individuals, the study deeply sequenced the blood TCR repertoires of about five healthy adults. On the study overall, not on this receptor specifically: Sampling was limited to blood, and TCR repertoires in tissue likely differ from TCR repertoires in blood. Sharing across a few donors was observed for approximately 5% of naive CD4, 3.5% of naive CD8, 2% to 2.5% of memory CD4, and about 0.4% of memory CD8 clonotypes. Compared with non-shared clonotypes, the clonotypes found in all four sorted-subset donors had higher generation probabilities. Pairwise subsampling indicated that sequencing depth was expected to affect the degree of clonotype sharing among donors. Even with the large sequencing depth, rarefaction of the sorted-subset datasets indicated that sequencing was incomplete. Naive subsets generally had larger estimated clonotype richness than memory subsets. Because the study included only a small number of donors, the genetic and exposure-history diversity represented was limited.

The CDR3 runs 16 amino acids, cysteine and phenylalanine included. Only CDR3 DNA is held: 48 bases, read in frame from base 1. Based on the germline V gene, the CDR1 and CDR2 sequences are MGHRA and YSYEKL. Trimming leaves V shorter by 1 base and J shorter by 4 bases, with the junction holding 8 bases beyond the gene matches. To note about this clone: The clone's antigen remains unknown. One base away there is no much larger clone; base qualities are not given.

Using the deep immunoSEQ assay, multiplex PCR amplified TCR CDR3 regions from genomic DNA. Extracted genomic DNA from each cell subset was spread evenly across all wells of several immunoSEQ 96-well plates, with each plate serving as a replicate. Each replicate PCR for sorted subsets received around 200 ng genomic DNA, equal to about 29,000 T cell genomes. Purified libraries were measured with a Qubit 3.0 fluorometer, size-checked on a Bioanalyzer 2100, and measured again with the KAPA Library Quantification kit. A separate single-read 150-cycle Illumina NextSeq 550 flow cell was used to sequence each immunoSEQ 96-well plate. Regarding the original processing steps: Because only junctional sequences without quality scores were contained in the immunoSEQ output, filtering matching that applied to full-length reads could not be performed. To assign V/J genes and CDR3, sequences were annotated using PyIR, a Python wrapper for IgBLAST v1.9, with IMGT germline references. Reads were filtered out if the reads had weak V/J assignments (E-value above 1e-6), no CDR3, stop codons, out-of-frame junctions, or ambiguous translated residues. V3J clonotypes were defined as sequences sharing an identical inferred V gene, J gene, and CDR3 amino acid sequence. Percentage overlap between repertoires was calculated by dividing the number of shared unique clonotypes by the size of the smaller repertoire. RTK rarefaction, the Chao1 estimator, and Recon v2.1 estimates of unobserved clonotypes were used to assess repertoire richness. Generation probabilities for all TCRbeta clonotypes obtained by the gDNA method from four donors were computed using OLGA. In TCRdb, the immuneACCESS table is reduced to in-frame sequences with V and J assigned. These tables do not hold every clone; where another copy was compared, an unresolved V gene accounts for under half, and the others remain unexplained. Clone size and V and J calls were adopted from that table, with D and trimming inferred from the DNA. The sample table shows about 1 million clones, and more than 60% are seen once. Approximately 1.5% of the sample rests with the top ten.

Donors were healthy HIV-negative adults with no recently reported acute infections or vaccinations. Every donor was a Caucasian adult living in Nashville, Tennessee, USA. CD4+ T cells were enriched by magnetic negative selection, after which naive cells were positively selected on CD45RA and the negative fraction was taken as the memory subset. Blood was obtained by leukapheresis, after which PBMCs were separated by Ficoll-Histopaque density gradient centrifugation and cryopreserved in liquid nitrogen vapor phase. Analytical flow cytometry was used to check the purity and quantity of each magnetically sorted T cell population. From each sorted fraction, genomic DNA was isolated and quantified by UV absorbance on a Nanodrop 2000c.

The sequence came from a man aged 18 to 30 in good health. Sequenced input: memory CD4+ T cells sorted from blood. This specimen's cell subset or site label, per the study, means: CD45RA-negative fraction. Recombination joined TRBV4-1 with TRBJ1-2, with 8 central nucleotides matching TRBD1. The CDR3 protein sequence reads: CASSQVRSGGFYGYTF. The bases are TGCGCCAGCAGCCAAGTTCGGTCAGGGGGCTTCTATGGCTACACCTTC.